The clone carrying this T cell receptor (beta chain) was seen once. This sample is part of a study of long-term antiretroviral therapy in people with HIV. Turning to the study itself: Sampling started about a decade before the 2015 immediate-ART recommendation.

Every one of the participants with HIV received treatment in the United States. V lost 5 bases and J 3 bases, leaving 13 bases between the germline ends. Looked up from germline, CDR1 is SGHTA and CDR2 is FQGTGA. CDR3 length equals 14 residues. At the survey level, the v3.0 immunoSEQ assay was run. Some clones are missing from TCRdb's copy, which holds only in-frame ones; the method was immunoSEQ multiplex PCR. The data show about 24,000 clones, 84% seen once. The starting material was unsorted PBMCs, obtained 3 years after starting antiretroviral therapy. This chain links TRBV7-3 with TRBJ1-1; TRBD1 is a possible D gene (5 bases). This receptor was obtained from a man over 45 with HIV. The CDR3 DNA reads TGTGCCAGCAGCCGGGATCGAGGGGACACTGAAGCTTTCTTT. Translating gives CASSRDRGDTEAFF.